Listed below are T cell receptor beta chains from one sample, sequenced in a study of T-cell reconstitution after alpha-beta-depleted transplantation in children. Via MiXCR, TCRdb re-called the PCR reads, giving one row per CDR3 protein. Found here are around 700,000 distinct CDR3 sequences, around 13% of them singletons; the top ten hold around 0.79%. Sequencing was performed on PBMCs, taken before TCRalphabeta/CD19-depleted stem cell transplant. The source of these receptors is a girl aged 2 to 9 with congenital amegakaryocytic thrombocytopenia, due to receive a stem cell transplant. CDR3s include the opening cysteine and the closing phenylalanine or tryptophan. The D gene is left open where the match is weak. Clone size is not always given. Where it is, it says once, few, many or a class for expanded clones.

J: TRBJ1-1
V: TRBV7-9
size: few
length: 13
D: NA
CDR3: CASISGANTEAFF
DNA: TGTGCCAGCATTTCAGGGGCGAATACTGAAGCTTTCTTT

J: TRBJ2-5
V: TRBV20-1
size: NA
length: 15
D: TRBD2
CDR3: CSATPGRVGEETQYF
DNA: TGCAGTGCCACCCCAGGGAGGGTTGGGGAAGAGACCCAGTACTTC

J: TRBJ2-3
V: TRBV10-2
size: many
length: 16
D: TRBD2
CDR3: CASSETSGSFTDTQYF
DNA: TGCGCCAGCAGTGAGACTAGCGGGAGTTTTACAGATACGCAGTATTTT

J: TRBJ2-3
V: TRBV16
size: NA
length: 17
D: TRBD2
CDR3: CASIATLLAEVTDTQYF
DNA: TGTGCCAGCATCGCAACCCTTCTAGCGGAGGTCACAGATACGCAGTATTTT

J: TRBJ2-2
V: TRBV7-2
size: few
length: 17
D: NA
CDR3: CASSLRPTGPRAGELFF
DNA: TGTGCCAGCAGCTTAAGACCGACCGGACCCAGGGCAGGGGAGCTGTTTTTT

J: TRBJ2-1
V: TRBV5-6
size: many
length: 13
D: TRBD2
CDR3: CASTPGSSGSRFF
DNA: TGTGCCAGCACCCCGGGTTCTAGCGGGAGTCGTTTCTTC

J: TRBJ1-2
V: TRBV20-1
size: many
length: 15
D: NA
CDR3: CSARDVRGFGYGYTF
DNA: TGCAGTGCTAGAGATGTACGGGGATTTGGCTATGGCTACACCTTC

J: TRBJ1-5
V: TRBV11-2
size: NA
length: 15
D: NA
CDR3: CASSATTGYYQPQHF
DNA: TGTGCCAGCAGCGCTACAACAGGGTATTATCAGCCCCAGCATTTT

J: TRBJ2-1
V: TRBV20-1
size: many
length: 13
D: NA
CDR3: CSAKRKTSNEQFF
DNA: TGCAGTGCCAAAAGAAAGACTAGCAATGAGCAGTTCTTC

J: TRBJ2-3
V: TRBV7-8
size: few
length: 17
D: NA
CDR3: CASSPGRWERNTDTQYF
DNA: TGTGCCAGCAGCCCCGGGCGTTGGGAGCGGAACACAGATACGCAGTATTTT

J: TRBJ2-3
V: TRBV5-1
size: many
length: 15
D: TRBD1
CDR3: CASSLGDRYTDTQYF
DNA: TGCGCCAGCAGCTTGGGGGACAGATACACAGATACGCAGTATTTT

J: TRBJ1-2
V: TRBV5-1
size: many
length: 14
D: NA
CDR3: CASTEGAPNYGYTF
DNA: TGCGCCAGCACCGAGGGTGCCCCAAACTATGGCTACACCTTC

J: TRBJ2-1
V: TRBV29-1
size: many
length: 13
D: NA
CDR3: CSVVSLEVNEQFF
DNA: TGCAGCGTTGTATCCCTAGAAGTCAATGAGCAGTTCTTC

J: TRBJ2-7
V: TRBV5-5
size: many
length: 16
D: NA
CDR3: CASSLARLVGSYEQYF
DNA: TGTGCCAGCAGCTTGGCCCGGTTAGTTGGTTCCTACGAGCAGTACTTC

J: TRBJ2-4
V: TRBV20-1
size: few
length: 15
D: NA
CDR3: CSAARVRLAKNIQYF
DNA: TGCAGTGCTGCCCGTGTCCGCCTAGCCAAAAACATTCAGTACTTC

J: TRBJ2-1
V: TRBV27
size: many
length: 9
D: NA
CDR3: CASANEQFF
DNA: TGTGCCAGCGCGAATGAGCAGTTCTTC

J: TRBJ1-4
V: TRBV29-1
size: few
length: 15
D: NA
CDR3: CSVAEPGQSNEKLFF
DNA: TGCAGCGTTGCGGAACCGGGACAATCTAATGAAAAACTGTTTTTT

J: TRBJ2-2
V: TRBV5-1
size: many
length: 16
D: TRBD2
CDR3: CASSLRGRASTGELFF
DNA: TGCGCCAGCAGCTTGCGCGGGAGGGCCTCCACCGGGGAGCTGTTTTTT

J: TRBJ1-2
V: TRBV14
size: once
length: 16
D: NA
CDR3: CASSRLTASASYGYTF
DNA: TGTGCCAGCAGCCGTTTGACAGCTTCAGCCTCCTATGGCTACACCTTC

J: TRBJ2-3
V: TRBV11-2
size: many
length: 19
D: TRBD2
CDR3: CASSLDFTLPTGGRDTQYF
DNA: TGTGCCAGCAGCTTAGATTTTACCCTACCGACGGGAGGAAGAGATACGCAGTATTTT

J: TRBJ2-7
V: TRBV7-8
size: many
length: 12
D: NA
CDR3: CASNLMEAEQYF
DNA: TGTGCCAGCAACTTAATGGAAGCCGAGCAGTACTTC

J: TRBJ2-1
V: TRBV20-1
size: few
length: 12
D: NA
CDR3: CSVGYSYNEQFF
DNA: TGCAGTGTTGGTTACTCCTACAATGAGCAGTTCTTC

J: TRBJ2-2
V: TRBV5-1
size: few
length: 14
D: NA
CDR3: CASRRQTNTGELFF
DNA: TGCGCCAGCAGAAGGCAGACGAACACCGGGGAGCTGTTTTTT

J: TRBJ2-2
V: TRBV5-1
size: many
length: 14
D: TRBD1
CDR3: CASSRTGRSGELFF
DNA: TGCGCCAGTTCCCGGACAGGCAGGAGCGGGGAGCTGTTTTTT

J: TRBJ2-3
V: TRBV7-9
size: few
length: 15
D: NA
CDR3: CASSERREGTDTQYF
DNA: TGTGCCAGCAGTGAGAGGAGGGAGGGCACAGATACGCAGTATTTT

J: TRBJ2-2
V: TRBV5-1
size: few
length: 14
D: TRBD1
CDR3: CASHGQANTGELFF
DNA: TGCGCCAGCCACGGACAGGCGAACACCGGGGAGCTGTTTTTT

J: TRBJ2-3
V: TRBV20-1
size: many
length: 21
D: TRBD2
CDR3: CSARDGFWASGISRITDTQYF
DNA: TGCAGTGCTAGAGATGGTTTCTGGGCTAGCGGGATTTCACGGATCACAGATACGCAGTATTTT

J: TRBJ2-1
V: TRBV6-5
size: few
length: 17
D: TRBD2
CDR3: CASSYSAGGPPYNEQFF
DNA: TGTGCCAGCAGTTACTCGGCGGGAGGGCCCCCCTACAATGAGCAGTTCTTC

J: TRBJ2-3
V: TRBV20-1
size: few
length: 16
D: TRBD2
CDR3: CSARDAREGRADTQYF
DNA: TGCAGTGCTAGAGATGCTCGGGAGGGCCGCGCAGATACGCAGTATTTT

J: TRBJ2-5
V: TRBV5-1
size: few
length: 16
D: TRBD2
CDR3: CASALAGVAPEQTQYF
DNA: TGCGCCAGTGCCCTGGCGGGAGTTGCCCCCGAACAGACCCAGTACTTC

J: TRBJ2-3
V: TRBV6-1
size: many
length: 13
D: NA
CDR3: CASSELGTDTQYF
DNA: TGTGCCAGCAGTGAACTGGGCACAGATACGCAGTATTTT

J: TRBJ1-1
V: TRBV5-1
size: many
length: 14
D: NA
CDR3: CASSLERLNTEAFF
DNA: TGCGCCAGCAGCTTGGAACGGTTGAACACTGAAGCTTTCTTT

J: TRBJ2-2
V: TRBV20-1
size: NA
length: 16
D: TRBD2
CDR3: CCASSLAGEVTGELFF
DNA: TGCTGTGCTAGCTCCCTAGCGGGAGAAGTCACCGGGGAGCTGTTTTTT

J: TRBJ2-1
V: TRBV5-1
size: few
length: 15
D: NA
CDR3: CASSLVTEKYNEQFF
DNA: TGCGCCAGCAGCTTGGTTACGGAGAAGTACAATGAGCAGTTCTTC

J: TRBJ2-1
V: TRBV5-1
size: few
length: 16
D: TRBD2
CDR3: CASSFTTSGKNNEQFF
DNA: TGCGCCAGCAGCTTCACGACTAGCGGGAAAAATAATGAGCAGTTCTTC

J: TRBJ2-7
V: TRBV29-1
size: many
length: 12
D: NA
CDR3: CSVVNPVYEQYF
DNA: TGCAGCGTTGTAAACCCCGTCTACGAGCAGTACTTC